This T cell receptor beta chain was captured by sequencing in a study of CD4 and CD8 cells across lung adenocarcinoma regions. TCRdb itself ran the PCR reads through MiXCR, one entry per CDR3 protein. The repertoire has over 8,500 distinct CDR3 sequences, approximately 63% of them found once; the top ten carry around 89%. The V segment lost 6 bases and the J segment 6 bases; nucleotides outside the gene matches: 6. In germline, CDR1 is MNHNS, CDR2 SASEGT. This CDR3 contains 15 residues. Donors had localized lung adenocarcinoma, a non-small cell lung cancer. The gene calls are TRBV6-1 and TRBJ2-2; 11 bases are shared with TRBD1. The sample taken for sequencing was CD8+ T cells from the margin of a lung tumor. The clonotype was recovered from a male donor with lung adenocarcinoma. The CD4 and CD8 labels of this study may be unreliable. This chain's CDR3 is CASRGQGAGSGELFF. In DNA form, the CDR3 reads TGTGCCAGCAGAGGACAGGGGGCGGGGTCCGGGGAGCTGTTTTTT.